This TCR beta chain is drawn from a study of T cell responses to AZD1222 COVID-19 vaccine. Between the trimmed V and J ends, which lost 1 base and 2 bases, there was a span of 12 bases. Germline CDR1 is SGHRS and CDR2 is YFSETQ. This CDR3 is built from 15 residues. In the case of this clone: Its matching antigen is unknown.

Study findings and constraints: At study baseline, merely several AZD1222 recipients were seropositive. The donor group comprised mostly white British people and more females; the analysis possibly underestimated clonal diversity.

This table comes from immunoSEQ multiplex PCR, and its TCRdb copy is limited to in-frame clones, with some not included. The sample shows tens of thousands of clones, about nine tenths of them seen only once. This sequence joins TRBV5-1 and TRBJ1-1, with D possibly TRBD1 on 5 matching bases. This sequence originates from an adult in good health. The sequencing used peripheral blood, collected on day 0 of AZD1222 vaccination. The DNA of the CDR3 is TGCGCCAGCAGCTTGTATGGGGGTCCAAACACTGAAGCTTTCTTT. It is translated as CASSLYGGPNTEAFF.